This TCR beta chain was retrieved from a study of blood T cell repertoires in COVID-19. Across the whole study: Samples of COVID-19 (acute and convalescent) were obtained from the United States, Italy and Spain.

The germline V gene has CDR1 LGHNA and CDR2 YSLEER. V was pared by 1 base and J by 1 base, with 5 bases of the junction left unmatched. CDR3 length: 17 residues. Sequencing was performed with immunoSEQ multiplex PCR; in TCRdb, only in-frame clones are kept and a portion is missing. Of some 230,000 clones in the sample, 83% were seen once. Sequenced input: peripheral blood. V usage is TRBV4-3 and J usage is TRBJ2-3; 10 bases agree with TRBD2. This clonotype was sampled from a woman in her 50s with acute or convalescent COVID-19. CDR3 protein: CASSQGESGGGTDTQYF. In nucleotides, the CDR3 is TGCGCCAGCAGCCAAGGAGAAAGCGGGGGGGGCACAGATACGCAGTATTTT.